This T cell receptor beta chain was captured by sequencing in a study of CD8 T cells in Susac syndrome. Notes on the study in general: The study's TCR sequencing and HLA analysis covered a relatively small number of individuals, and the study acknowledged this.

A quantity of about 0.5 to 1 ug RNA underwent reverse transcription using random hexamers. Amplification of TCR beta CDR3 across 54 Vbeta and 13 Jbeta was performed with immunoSEQ multiplex PCR. MiXCR was run by TCRdb on the immunoSEQ multiplex PCR reads, yielding one entry per CDR3 protein. The table shows 190,000 or so distinct CDR3 sequences, with about 96% occurring only once. Of note for this clonotype: Its antigen is unknown.

The multiple sclerosis control group comprised treatment-naive patients with stable or active relapsing-remitting disease. TEMRA cells were enriched by FACS, while CD8+ and CD4+ T cells were obtained through a negative isolation that was performed magnetically. The V and J ends lost 3 bases and 10 bases, in that order; junction bases with no gene match: 3. The CDR3 has 12 amino acids. Germline assignment: CDR1 KGHSH and CDR2 LQKENI. The sample taken for sequencing was CD4+ T cells from PBMCs. The source of this sequence is a human donor with multiple sclerosis. This chain uses TRBV18 with TRBJ2-4; 7 nucleotides match TRBD1. CDR3 residues: CASSPVQGIQYF. The CDR3 DNA is TGTGCCAGCTCACCTGTACAGGGGATTCAGTACTTC. The full variable domain, its missing parts supplied by reference TRBV18 and TRBJ2-4, is NAGVMQNPRHLVRRRGQEARLRCSPMKGHSHVYWYRQLPEEGLKFMVYLQKENIIDESGMPKERFSAEFPKEGPSILRIQQVVRGDSAAYFCASSPVQGIQYFGAGTRLSVL.